The clone carrying this T cell receptor (beta chain) was seen a single time. What it binds is not known. The CDR3 runs 14 residues. V lost 2 bases and J 4 bases, leaving 10 bases between the germline ends. Looked up from germline, CDR1 is MGHDK and CDR2 is SYGVNS. The data are from a study of untreated major depressive disorder. Study-level points and caveats: CD4+ T cells from depressed patients used TRBV05-01 (Vbeta 5.1) more often than controls.

Sequencing used immunoSEQ multiplex PCR; TCRdb keeps in-frame clones, though not all of them. The data hold about 19,000 clones, with about 92% observed a single time. This chain uses TRBV25-1 with TRBJ2-3; D gene uncertain. Sequences were obtained from CD4+ T cells from PBMCs. This clonotype was sampled from a woman aged 40 to 50 with major depressive disorder. Written as DNA, the CDR3 is TGTGCCAGCAGTGAAGGTGGCAGGTCAGATACGCAGTATTTT. It is translated as CASSEGGRSDTQYF.